The clone carrying this TCR beta chain occurred a few times. Its antigen is undetermined. The sample belongs to a study of response to subunit inactivated influenza vaccine. Each CDR3 protein is one row after TCRdb ran MiXCR on the RT-PCR reads. The repertoire includes 280,000 or so distinct CDR3 sequences, 20% to 25% of them detected once, and approximately 10% sits in the top ten. V dropped 2 bases and J dropped 7; count of bases not matched to a gene: 6. Germline lookup yields CDR1 LGHNA and CDR2 YNFKEQ. The CDR3 spans 15 residues. The study's findings and limits: Few new T cells, the authors suggested, are recruited by each seasonal influenza vaccination.

The source of this sequence is a man aged 45-69 years who received an inactivated influenza vaccine. The input for sequencing was PBMCs from blood, taken approximately 22 months after vaccination. This chain uses TRBV4-2 with TRBJ1-1; 11 nucleotides match TRBD1. This chain's CDR3 is CASSQSGTGGDEAFF. The CDR3 DNA reads TGTGCCAGCAGCCAATCCGGGACAGGGGGGGATGAAGCTTTCTTT.